This TCR beta chain was identified in a study of T cell responses to AZD1222 COVID-19 vaccine (dated by TCRdb to the early 2020s). General notes on the study: A total of 233 trial participants underwent TCR sequencing, of whom roughly 210 had received two doses of AZD1222 and around 26 had received two doses of the MenACWY control vaccine. Trial participants were enrolled into age subgroups of 18-55, 56-69 and 70-plus years, which contained around 140, 26 and 57 TCR-sequenced participants, respectively. The investigation overall reported the following: No day 14 peak-response samples were available, so repertoires were characterized only after the peak T cell response. Vaccine-associated CD4 TCRs spanned the whole spike protein, with dominant responses in regions 160-218 and 743-854. Conclusions about previously exposed vaccinees are limited because only six or seven AZD1222 recipients were SARS-CoV-2 seropositive at baseline. Reportedly, almost half of the unique spike-specific TCRs recognized epitopes lying outside the regions that are mutated in the B.1.351 and B.1.1.7 variants. In the small 56-69-year group, the increase in depth fell short of significance, most likely because of low power. Participants were mostly white British and included more females than males, and it was suggested by the authors that clonal diversity may have been underestimated. After two AZD1222 doses, both the breadth and the depth of spike-specific TCRs were significantly higher than at day 0 and than in MenACWY recipients.

The sample's time point label, decoded: about 28 days (+/-7) after the second vaccine dose. Because spike-specific TCR depth and breadth did not differ between the two schedules, AZD1222 recipients who got a second dose at roughly 4 weeks were pooled with those who got a second dose at roughly 12 weeks. Vaccinee samples were obtained from the UK trials COV001 and COV002, which included a single-blind randomized controlled phase 2/3 trial of AZD1222 (ChAdOx1 nCoV-19) in healthy adults. For TCRbeta chain sequencing, PBMC samples from trial participants were taken at day 0 and at day 28 after the second dose. The CDR3 regions of human TCRbeta chains were analyzed by immunosequencing. In the authors' own workflow: TCRs in the repertoires were matched against a reference library of SARS-CoV-2-specific TCRs that had been generated with the MIRA antigen-specificity platform. Breadth was defined as the fraction of unique TCRs that were SARS-CoV-2-associated. Depth was defined as the fraction of total T cells that were SARS-CoV-2-associated. Using the MIRA data, every spike-specific TCR was mapped to the spike region that the TCR reacted to and assigned to either a CD4 or a CD8 class. Log10-transformed breadth and depth values were compared by one-way ANOVA with Sidak's multiple comparisons tests. TCRdb took over this immuneACCESS table, retaining in-frame rearrangements with V and J assigned. Such tables are incomplete; in checked studies, under half of the missing clones stem from an unresolved V gene, and the remainder is unexplained. That table supplies the V and J calls and clone size; D and trimming were determined from the DNA. The sample table lists tens of thousands of clones, around three quarters of them with a count of one. The ten most abundant clones make up over 3% of the sample.

V is pared back by 6 bases and J by 1 base, with 13 bases lying between the germline termini. The CDR3 measures 15 amino acids from cysteine to phenylalanine. Only the CDR3 DNA is retained, 45 bases long and in frame from the first base. Based on the germline V gene, the CDR1 and CDR2 sequences are MNHEY and SVGAGI. As concerns this clone: What this receptor recognizes is not known. Per-nucleotide qualities are absent, and no much larger clonotype sits a single base away.

The receptor's source is an adult who received the AZD1222 COVID-19 vaccine. Sequencing used peripheral blood, obtained 28 days after the second AZD1222 dose. The rearranged chain carries TRBV6-5 and TRBJ1-3; the D gene is perhaps TRBD1, on 5 matching bases. Here is the DNA: TGTGCCAGCAGGCCCGCGACAGAATCTGGAAACACCATATATTTT. Translation gives CASRPATESGNTIYF.